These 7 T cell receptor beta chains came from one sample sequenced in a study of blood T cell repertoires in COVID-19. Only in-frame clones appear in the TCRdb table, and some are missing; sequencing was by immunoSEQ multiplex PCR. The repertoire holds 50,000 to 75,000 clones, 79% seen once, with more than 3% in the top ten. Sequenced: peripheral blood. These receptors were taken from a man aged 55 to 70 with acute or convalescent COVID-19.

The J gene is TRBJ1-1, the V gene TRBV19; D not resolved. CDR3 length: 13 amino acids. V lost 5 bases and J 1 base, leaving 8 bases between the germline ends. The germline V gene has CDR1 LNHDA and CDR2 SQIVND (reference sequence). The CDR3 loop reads CASSSQTNTEAFF. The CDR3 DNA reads TGTGCCAGTAGTTCACAGACGAACACTGAAGCTTTCTTT.

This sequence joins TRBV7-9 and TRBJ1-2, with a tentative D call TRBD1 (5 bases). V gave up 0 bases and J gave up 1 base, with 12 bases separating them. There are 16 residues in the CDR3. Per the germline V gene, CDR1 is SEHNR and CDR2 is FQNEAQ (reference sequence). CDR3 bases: TGTGCCAGCAGCTTAGCCGGACAAATAGATAACTATGGCTACACCTTC. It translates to CASSLAGQIDNYGYTF.

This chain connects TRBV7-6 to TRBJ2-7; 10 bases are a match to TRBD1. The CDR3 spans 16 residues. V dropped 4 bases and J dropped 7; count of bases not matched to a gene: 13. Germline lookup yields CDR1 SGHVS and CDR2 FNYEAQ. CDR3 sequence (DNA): TGTGCCAGCAGCTGGGGCCGGGGACAGGGGCGCCAGGAGCAGTACTTC. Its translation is CASSWGRGQGRQEQYF.

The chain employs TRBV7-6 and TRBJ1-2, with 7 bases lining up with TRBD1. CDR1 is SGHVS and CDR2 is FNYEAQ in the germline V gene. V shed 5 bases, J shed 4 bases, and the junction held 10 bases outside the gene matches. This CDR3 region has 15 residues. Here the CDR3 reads CASSMTGQVIYGYTF. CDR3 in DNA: TGTGCCAGCAGCATGACAGGGCAGGTTATCTATGGCTACACCTTC. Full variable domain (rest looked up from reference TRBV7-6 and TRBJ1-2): GAGVSQSPRYKVTKRGQDVALRCDPISGHVSLYWYRQALGQGPEFLTYFNYEAQQDKSGLPNDRFSAERPEGSISTLTIQRTEQRDSAMYRCASSMTGQVIYGYTFGSGTRLTVV.

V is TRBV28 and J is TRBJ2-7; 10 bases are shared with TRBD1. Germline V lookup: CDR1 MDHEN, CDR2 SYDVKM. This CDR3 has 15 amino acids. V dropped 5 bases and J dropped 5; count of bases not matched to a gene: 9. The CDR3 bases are TGTGCCAGCAGTCCCCCTGACAGGGGGCTCGACGAGCAGTACTTC. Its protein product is CASSPPDRGLDEQYF.

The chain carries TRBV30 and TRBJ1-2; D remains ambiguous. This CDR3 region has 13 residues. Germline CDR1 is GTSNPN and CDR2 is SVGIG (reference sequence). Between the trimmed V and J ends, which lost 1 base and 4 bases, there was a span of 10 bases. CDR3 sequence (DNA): TGTGCCTGGAGTGAGTCGGGAAGCTATGGCTACACCTTC. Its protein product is CAWSESGSYGYTF.

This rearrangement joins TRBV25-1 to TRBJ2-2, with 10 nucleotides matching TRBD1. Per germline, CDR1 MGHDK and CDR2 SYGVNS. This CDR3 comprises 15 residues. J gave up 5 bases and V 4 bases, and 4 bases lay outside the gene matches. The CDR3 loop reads CASSVGQGRTGELFF. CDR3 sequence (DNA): TGTGCCAGCAGTGTGGGACAGGGGCGGACCGGGGAGCTGTTTTTT.